These 10 T cell receptor beta chains were all obtained from the same sample, sequenced in a study of T cell responses to AZD1222 COVID-19 vaccine. TCRdb's copy holds only in-frame clones and misses some; the assay was immunoSEQ multiplex PCR. The sample gives about 70,000 clones, 85% of which show up once; about a fifth is in the top ten. The sample consisted of peripheral blood, taken on day 0 of AZD1222 vaccination. The receptors originated from an adult in good health.

DNA of the CDR3: TGCAGCGTTGGGGAAGGATGGGGAGGCTACACCTTC. Residues: CSVGEGWGGYTF. This chain joins TRBV29-1 and TRBJ1-2; D unresolved. V lost 4 bases, J lost 8 bases, and 14 bases lay in between. Germline CDR1 and CDR2: SQVTM and ANQGSEA. This CDR3 is built from 12 residues.

On this clone: A single base separates this from a much larger clone, so it may be a read error. The chain has TRBV11-3 and TRBJ2-2; maybe TRBD1 (6 bases). The CDR3 is 15 amino acids. Germline V gene lookup returns CDR1 SGHNT and CDR2 YENEEA. This CDR3 is CASSAQGTNTGEPFF. The CDR3 DNA is TGTGCCAGCAGCGCACAGGGTACGAACACCGGGGAGCCGTTTTTT.

This clone was seen a single time. The CDR3 bases are TGTGCCAGCAGGGAACAGGGGGCTGGAAACACCATATATTTT. Protein sequence: CASREQGAGNTIYF. This chain uses TRBV5-6 with TRBJ1-3; the match to TRBD1 covers 8 bases. The germline gives CDR1 SGHDT, CDR2 YYEEEE. V dropped 5 bases and J dropped 2; count of bases not matched to a gene: 3. CDR3 length: 14 amino acids.

This clone showed up just a few times. The chain combines TRBV11-3 with TRBJ2-5; either TRBD1 or TRBD2 may fit D (5 bases each). Trimming pared 1 base from V and 5 bases from J, leaving 11 bases between. CDR1 and CDR2 from the germline V gene are SGHNT and YENEEA. The CDR3 contains 14 residues. Here the CDR3 DNA reads TGTGCCAGCAGCTTAGGAGGGGAAGTGGAGACCCAGTACTTC. Translation: CASSLGGEVETQYF.

The chain is built from TRBV6-5 and TRBJ1-5; a possible D gene is TRBD1 (5 bases). The CDR3 spans 16 residues. Deletions cut 1 base from V and 1 base from J, with 11 bases between. Germline loops: CDR1 MNHEY, CDR2 SVGAGI. In DNA, the CDR3 is TGTGCCAGCAGTTACTTGGGACCCCAAAGCAATCAGCCCCAGCATTTT. Translating gives CASSYLGPQSNQPQHF.

The rearrangement links TRBV2 to TRBJ1-2, with D perhaps matching TRBD1 (5 bases). This CDR3 spans 15 amino acids. The ends were cut back, 7 bases at V and 8 bases at J, with 23 bases in the middle. The germline gives CDR1 SNHLY, CDR2 FYNNEI. The CDR3: CASTKSRGPAEGYTF. The DNA of the CDR3 is TGTGCCAGCACTAAAAGCCGGGGACCAGCGGAGGGCTACACCTTC.

The V gene is TRBV3-1 (or the pseudogene TRBV3-2), the J gene TRBJ2-1, with TRBD2 identical over 10 bases. The junction had 12 bases not matched to a gene; V was cut back by 4 bases and J by 9 bases. The CDR3 totals 16 residues. Germline V lookup: CDR1 LGHDT, CDR2 YNNKEL (reference sequence). CDR3 nucleotide sequence: TGTGCCAGCAGCCGGGGGAGCGGGAGGGCCTCTGGTGAGCAGTTCTTC. Translation gives CASSRGSGRASGEQFF.

The J gene is TRBJ1-3, the V gene TRBV27; D perhaps matches TRBD1 (6 bases). Trimming cost V 0 bases and J 7 bases, with 13 bases left between them. Germline-derived CDR1 and CDR2 are MNHEY and SMNVEV (reference sequence). The CDR3 length is 15 residues. CDR3 nucleotides: TGTGCCAGCAGTTTATCGAAACAGGGTGGGAACACCATATATTTT. This gives the protein CASSLSKQGGNTIYF.

The rearrangement links TRBV6-6 to TRBJ1-5; weak D call: TRBD1 (5 bases). CDR1 and CDR2 (germline): MNHNY, SVGAGI (reference sequence). V lost 1 base to trimming and J lost 7 bases, with 8 bases between them. The CDR3 length is 13 residues. CDR3 in amino acids: CASSYLQGQPQHF. The CDR3 nucleotides read TGTGCCAGCAGTTACTTGCAGGGCCAGCCCCAGCATTTT.

The chain employs TRBV5-1 and TRBJ2-1; D unresolved. Trimming stripped 6 bases from V and 3 bases from J, with 4 bases between. The CDR3 runs to 11 residues. Germline CDR1 is SGHRS and CDR2 is YFSETQ. For the CDR3, the DNA is TGCGCCAGCATGTACTACAATGAGCAGTTCTTC. Translating gives CASMYYNEQFF.